The source of this TCR beta chain is a study of cytomegalovirus exposure and HLA in healthy donors. Study results and limitations: Whilst most TCR sequences proved rare, a subset of public TCRs occurred across many donors. According to a subsequent analysis, TCR clusters from the first cohort were inclined to appear together in the 120 validation repertoires. The study designated fewer than 200 TCR beta chains cytomegalovirus-associated.

As for this clone: What it binds is unknown.

Using immunoSEQ multiplex PCR, the repertoire was profiled, and TCRdb retains in-frame clones only, with some absent. The sample lists 200,000 to 250,000 clones; 87% were seen once. J lost 7 bases, V lost 3 bases, and 9 bases had no gene match. CDR3 length: 15 amino acids. CDR1 is MDHEN and CDR2 is SYDVKM in the germline V gene. This receptor was identified in a woman younger than 35 in good health and CMV-seropositive. V gene TRBV28 combines with J gene TRBJ2-7; the match to TRBD1 covers 10 bases. The sample consisted of PBMCs. CDR3 nucleotide sequence: TGTGCCAGCAGTTTGACAGGGGGCCCCCCCCGGGAGCAGTACTTC. Amino acids: CASSLTGGPPREQYF.